This T cell receptor beta chain was recorded in a study of early T cells in non-severe SARS-CoV-2 infection. Study-level points and caveats: Matches to VDJdb favored anti-spike CD8 responses and missed private and CD4 specificities.

V shed 5 bases and J 0 bases; nucleotides not matched to a gene: 9. The CDR3 runs 18 residues. Germline-derived CDR1 and CDR2 are SGHVS and FQNEAQ. Remarks on this clonotype: Its cognate antigen is unknown.

MiXCR was run by TCRdb on the 5' RACE reads, yielding one entry per CDR3 protein. The sample holds about 67,000 distinct CDR3 sequences, 9.5% to 13% seen once. The rearrangement links TRBV7-8 to TRBJ2-3; TRBD2 matches at 12 bases. This clonotype was obtained from an adult who was a healthcare worker with PCR-confirmed SARS-CoV-2 infection or an uninfected control (not recorded which). Sequenced: whole blood. CDR3: CASSPKSTSGRSTDTQYF. CDR3 in DNA: TGTGCCAGCAGCCCCAAGTCGACTAGCGGGAGAAGCACAGATACGCAGTATTTT.